The entry below gives a single T cell receptor (beta chain) sequence along with its context. It lacks a known antigen. Per-base qualities were not stored, and no clone one base away is much larger. The data belong to a study of T cells after yellow fever vaccination (dated by TCRdb to the late 2010s). Describing the broader study: The SMART-Seq v4 Ultra Low Input RNA kit was used to prepare libraries from fractions with low cell numbers. Two healthy male donors, one aged 18 to 30 and one aged 30 to 40 years, were included in the cohort. To follow T-cell clones before and after primary and booster YFV17D yellow fever vaccination, bulk TCR alpha and beta repertoires were sequenced over time. Blood samples were taken at several timepoints before and after primary and secondary immunization, and bulk PBMC replicates and cell subsets were isolated. Results and caveats for the whole study, not just this receptor: A small fraction of clonotypes showed up in both the CD4 and CD8 compartments, probably as a result of convergent recombination. The study included only two donors, which limits how far the findings can be generalized. Most clones expanded after primary vaccination were re-detected after the booster (almost 97% of CD4 and roughly 87% of CD8), suggesting broad memory maintenance. Computational filtering was needed because FACS-sorted repertoires could contain abundant contaminating clonotypes from the bulk population. Compared with the primary T-cell response, the secondary T-cell response was weaker but faster, peaking on day 5 rather than day 15.

TCR cDNA was synthesized by 5'RACE template switching, which introduced a universal primer site and unique molecular identifiers. Priming of cDNA synthesis was performed from both the TCR alpha and TCR beta constant segments. Library amplification involved two PCR steps, and the second step added sample barcodes and sequencing adapters. Sequencing of the libraries was done on either Illumina HiSeq 2500 (2x100 bp) or NovaSeq (2x150 bp). In the authors' own workflow: MIGEC handled demultiplexing of reads and collapsing into UMI consensus sequences, while MiXCR performed V(D)J alignment. Vaccine-responding clonotypes were defined with edgeR using replicate PBMC samples, requiring FDR below 0.01 and a log2 fold change above 5 up to day 15. CD4 or CD8 identity was assigned to each bulk clonotype according to whether the clonotype was present at higher abundance in the sequenced CD4 repertoire or the sequenced CD8 repertoire. TCRdb cleaned the public reads at Q25 with fastp, built clones with MiXCR and kept in-frame beta chains. Each record represents a unique CDR3 protein, reported with the most common genes and DNA among its rows. The V and J calls here are based on TCRdb, not the publication. The sample contains approximately 550,000 distinct CDR3 sequences, approximately 12% of them found a single time. The ten biggest clones cover about an eighth of the sample.

The CDR3 starts with the cysteine, ends with the phenylalanine, and has 16 residues. Only the CDR3 DNA stays, 48 bases, in frame from base 1. For CDR1 and CDR2, the germline V gene lists SGHRS and YFSETQ. V loses 2 bases at its end and J loses 0 bases; junction bases beyond the gene matches: 5. Per the publication, the treatment or condition label means: live attenuated yellow fever vaccine strain. At every blood-draw timepoint, two biological replicates of bulk PBMCs were collected. A standard Ficoll-Paque protocol was used to isolate PBMCs from peripheral blood. TriZol was used to extract RNA from bulk PBMCs, from CD4 and CD8 fractions, and from dextramer-positive and dextramer-negative fractions.

The source of this sequence is a young man who received the YFV17D yellow fever vaccine. The rearranged chain carries TRBV5-1 and TRBJ2-1; the central 7 bases match TRBD1. The source material was PBMCs, sampled on the day of the yellow fever booster vaccination. The CDR3 loop reads CASSLNRGPSYNEQFF. The DNA is as follows: TGCGCCAGCAGCTTAAACAGGGGACCCTCCTACAATGAGCAGTTCTTC.